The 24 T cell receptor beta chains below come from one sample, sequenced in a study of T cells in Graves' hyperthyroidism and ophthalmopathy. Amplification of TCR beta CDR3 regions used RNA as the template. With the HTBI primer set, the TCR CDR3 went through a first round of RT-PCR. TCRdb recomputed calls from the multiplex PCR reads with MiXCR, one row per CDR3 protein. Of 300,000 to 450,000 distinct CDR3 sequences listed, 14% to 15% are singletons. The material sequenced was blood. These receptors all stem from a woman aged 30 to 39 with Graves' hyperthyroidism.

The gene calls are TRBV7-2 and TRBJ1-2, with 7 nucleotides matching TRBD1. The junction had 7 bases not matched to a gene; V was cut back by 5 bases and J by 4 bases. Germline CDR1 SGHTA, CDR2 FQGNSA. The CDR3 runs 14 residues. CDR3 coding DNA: TGTGCCAGCAGCCCGGACAGGACATCCTATGGCTACACCTTC. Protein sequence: CASSPDRTSYGYTF.

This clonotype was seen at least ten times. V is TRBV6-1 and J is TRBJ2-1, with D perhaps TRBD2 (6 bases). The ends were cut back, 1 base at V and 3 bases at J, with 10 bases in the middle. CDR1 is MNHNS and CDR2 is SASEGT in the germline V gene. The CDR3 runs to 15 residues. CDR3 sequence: CASSEGASVYNEQFF. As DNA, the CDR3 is TGTGCCAGCAGTGAAGGGGCTAGCGTCTACAATGAGCAGTTCTTC.

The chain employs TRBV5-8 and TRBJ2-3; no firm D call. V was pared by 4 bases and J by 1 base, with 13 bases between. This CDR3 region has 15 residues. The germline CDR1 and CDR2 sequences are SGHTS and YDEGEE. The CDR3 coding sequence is TGTGCCAGCAGCCCTGGGCCGCCATGCACAGATACGCAGTATTTT. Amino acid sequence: CASSPGPPCTDTQYF.

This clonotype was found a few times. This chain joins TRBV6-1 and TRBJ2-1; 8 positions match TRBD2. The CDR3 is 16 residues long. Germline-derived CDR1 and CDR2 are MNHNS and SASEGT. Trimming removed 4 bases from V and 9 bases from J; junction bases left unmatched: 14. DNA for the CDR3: TGTGCCAGCAGTGCCCGAGGGGGGAGTAGCGGGATTGAGCAGTTCTTC. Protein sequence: CASSARGGSSGIEQFF.

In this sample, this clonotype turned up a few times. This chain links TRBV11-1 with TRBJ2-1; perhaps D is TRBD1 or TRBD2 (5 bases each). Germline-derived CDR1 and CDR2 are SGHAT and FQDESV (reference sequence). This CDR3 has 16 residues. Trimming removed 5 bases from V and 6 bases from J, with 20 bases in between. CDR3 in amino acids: CASSQGSGTVVNEQFF. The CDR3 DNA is TGTGCCAGCAGCCAAGGATCCGGGACGGTGGTCAATGAGCAGTTCTTC.

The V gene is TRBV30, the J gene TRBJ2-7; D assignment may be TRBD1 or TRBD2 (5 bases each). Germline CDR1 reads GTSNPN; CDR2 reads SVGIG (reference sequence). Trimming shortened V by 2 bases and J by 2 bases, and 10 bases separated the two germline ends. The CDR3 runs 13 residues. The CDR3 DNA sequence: TGTGCCTGGAGTCGGGGACGGACCTACGAGCAGTACTTC. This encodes CAWSRGRTYEQYF.

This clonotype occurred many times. The CDR3 spells CAWSSGTALAFF. As DNA, the CDR3 is TGTGCCTGGAGTTCCGGGACTGCCTTAGCTTTCTTT. This sequence joins TRBV30 and TRBJ1-1; the D gene is possibly TRBD1 (5 bases). The CDR3 extends over 12 amino acids. Trimming took off 2 bases at V and 10 bases at J, with 14 bases between the two ends. Germline V gene sequence: CDR1 GTSNPN, CDR2 SVGIG (reference sequence).

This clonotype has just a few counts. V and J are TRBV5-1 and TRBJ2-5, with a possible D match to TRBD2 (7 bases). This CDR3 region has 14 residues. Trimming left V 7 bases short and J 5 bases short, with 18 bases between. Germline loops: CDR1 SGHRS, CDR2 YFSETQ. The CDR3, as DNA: TGCGCCAGCTGCACCAGGGGAGGGCGGGAGACCCAGTACTTC. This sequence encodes CASCTRGGRETQYF. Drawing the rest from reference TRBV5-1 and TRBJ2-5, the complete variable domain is KAGVTQTPRYLIKTRGQQVTLSCSPISGHRSVSWYQQTPGQGLQFLFEYFSETQRNKGNFPGRFSGRQFSNSRSEMNVSTLELGDSALYLCASCTRGGRETQYFGPGTRLLVL.

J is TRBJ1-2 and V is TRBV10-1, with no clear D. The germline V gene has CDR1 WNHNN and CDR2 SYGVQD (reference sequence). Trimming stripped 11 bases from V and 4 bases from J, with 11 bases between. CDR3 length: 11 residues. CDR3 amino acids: CAGPGVYGYTF. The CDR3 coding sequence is TGCGCCGGACCTGGGGTCTATGGCTACACCTTC.

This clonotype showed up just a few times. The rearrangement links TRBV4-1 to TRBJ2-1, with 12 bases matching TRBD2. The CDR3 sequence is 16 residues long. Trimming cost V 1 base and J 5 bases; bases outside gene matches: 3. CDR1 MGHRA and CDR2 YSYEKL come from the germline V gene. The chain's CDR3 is CASSQVGLAGNNEQFF. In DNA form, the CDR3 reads TGCGCCAGCAGCCAAGTAGGACTAGCGGGGAACAATGAGCAGTTCTTC.

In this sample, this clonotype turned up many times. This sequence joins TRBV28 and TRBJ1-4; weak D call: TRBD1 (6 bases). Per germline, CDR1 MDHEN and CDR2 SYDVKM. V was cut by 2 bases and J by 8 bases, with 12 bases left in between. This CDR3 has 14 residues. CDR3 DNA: TGTGCCAGCAGTTTACAGGGGACGACAGAAAAACTGTTTTTT. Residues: CASSLQGTTEKLFF.

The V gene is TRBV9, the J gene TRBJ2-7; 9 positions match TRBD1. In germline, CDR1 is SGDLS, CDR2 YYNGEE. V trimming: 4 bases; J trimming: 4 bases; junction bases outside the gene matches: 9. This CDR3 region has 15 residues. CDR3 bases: TGTGCCAGCAGCATAAGGACAGGGGTAGTGTACGAGCAGTACTTC. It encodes CASSIRTGVVYEQYF.

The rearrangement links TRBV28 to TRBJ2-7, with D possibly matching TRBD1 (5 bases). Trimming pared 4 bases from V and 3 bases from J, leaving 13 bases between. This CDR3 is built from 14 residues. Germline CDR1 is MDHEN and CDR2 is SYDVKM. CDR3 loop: CASSSRVPLYEQYF. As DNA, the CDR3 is TGTGCCAGCAGTTCCAGGGTACCCCTCTACGAGCAGTACTTC.

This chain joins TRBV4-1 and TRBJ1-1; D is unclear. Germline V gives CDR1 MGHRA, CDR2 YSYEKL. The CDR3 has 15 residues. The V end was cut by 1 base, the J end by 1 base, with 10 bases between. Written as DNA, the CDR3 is TGCGCCAGCAGCCAAGTCTTCGCAACGAACACTGAAGCTTTCTTT. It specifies CASSQVFATNTEAFF.

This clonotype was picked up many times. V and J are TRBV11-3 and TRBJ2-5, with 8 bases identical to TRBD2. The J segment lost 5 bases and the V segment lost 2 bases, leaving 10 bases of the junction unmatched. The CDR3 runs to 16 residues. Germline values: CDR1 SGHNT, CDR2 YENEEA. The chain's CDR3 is CASSLRSAGVVETQYF. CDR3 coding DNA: TGTGCCAGCAGCTTAAGATCAGCGGGAGTCGTGGAGACCCAGTACTTC.

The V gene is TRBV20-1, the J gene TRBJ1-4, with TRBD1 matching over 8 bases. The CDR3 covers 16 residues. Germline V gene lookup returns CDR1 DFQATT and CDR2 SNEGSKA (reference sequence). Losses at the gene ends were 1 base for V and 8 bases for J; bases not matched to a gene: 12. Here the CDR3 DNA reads TGCAGTGCTAGAGCCGTCCATGGACAGGGAGCGGAAAAACTGTTTTTT. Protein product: CSARAVHGQGAEKLFF.

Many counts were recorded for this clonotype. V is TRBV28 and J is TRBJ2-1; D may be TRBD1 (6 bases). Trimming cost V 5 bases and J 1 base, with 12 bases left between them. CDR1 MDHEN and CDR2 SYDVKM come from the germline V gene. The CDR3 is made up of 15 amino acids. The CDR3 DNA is TGTGCCAGCAGTCAAATAGGGGGTTCCTACAATGAGCAGTTCTTC. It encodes CASSQIGGSYNEQFF.

The CDR3 nucleotides read TGCGCCAGCAGCTGGAACAGGGGTCCCAACTATGGCTACACCTTC. Its protein is CASSWNRGPNYGYTF. The chain couples TRBV5-1 to TRBJ1-2; 7 bases fit TRBD1. V lost 3 bases, J lost 2 bases, and 7 bases stayed unmatched. The length of the CDR3 is 15 residues. The germline V gene encodes CDR1 SGHRS and CDR2 YFSETQ.

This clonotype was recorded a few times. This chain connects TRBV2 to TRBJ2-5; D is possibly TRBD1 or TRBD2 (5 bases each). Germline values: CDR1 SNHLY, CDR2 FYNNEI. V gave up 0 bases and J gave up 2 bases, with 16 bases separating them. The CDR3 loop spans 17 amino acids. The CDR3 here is CASSEAPPGTYQETQYF. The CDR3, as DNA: TGTGCCAGCAGTGAAGCCCCCCCCGGGACGTATCAAGAGACCCAGTACTTC.

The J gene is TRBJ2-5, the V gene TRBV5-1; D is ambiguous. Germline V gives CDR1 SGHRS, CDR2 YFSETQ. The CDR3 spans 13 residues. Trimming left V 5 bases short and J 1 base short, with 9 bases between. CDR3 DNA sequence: TGCGCCAGCAGTATCAGTCCCCAAGAGACCCAGTACTTC. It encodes CASSISPQETQYF.

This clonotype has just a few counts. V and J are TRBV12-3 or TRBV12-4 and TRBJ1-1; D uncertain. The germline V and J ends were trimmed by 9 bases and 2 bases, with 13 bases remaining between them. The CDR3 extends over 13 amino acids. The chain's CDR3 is CASRPQTNTEAFF. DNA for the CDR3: TGTGCCAGTCGACCCCAGACTAACACTGAAGCTTTCTTT.

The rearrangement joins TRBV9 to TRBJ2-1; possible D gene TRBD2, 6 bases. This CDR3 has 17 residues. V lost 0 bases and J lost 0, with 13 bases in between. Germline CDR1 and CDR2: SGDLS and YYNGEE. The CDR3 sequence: CASSVASGTRSYNEQFF. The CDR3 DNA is TGTGCCAGCAGCGTAGCCTCCGGGACTCGCTCCTACAATGAGCAGTTCTTC. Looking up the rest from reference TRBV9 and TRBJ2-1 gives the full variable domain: DSGVTQTPKHLITATGQRVTLRCSPRSGDLSVYWYQQSLDQGLQFLIQYYNGEERAKGNILERFSAQQFPDLHSELNLSSLELGDSALYFCASSVASGTRSYNEQFFGPGTRLTVL.

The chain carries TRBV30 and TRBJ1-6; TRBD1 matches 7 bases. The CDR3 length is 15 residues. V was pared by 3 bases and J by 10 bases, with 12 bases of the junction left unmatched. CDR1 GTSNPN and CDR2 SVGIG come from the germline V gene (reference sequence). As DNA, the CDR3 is TGTGCCTGGAGCGTAACTGGGACAGTCGAATCACCCCTCCACTTT. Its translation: CAWSVTGTVESPLHF.

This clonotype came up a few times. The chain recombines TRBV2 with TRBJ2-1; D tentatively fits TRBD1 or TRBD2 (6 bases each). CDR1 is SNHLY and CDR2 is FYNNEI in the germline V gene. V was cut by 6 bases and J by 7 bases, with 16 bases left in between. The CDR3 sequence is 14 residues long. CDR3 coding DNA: TGTGCCAGCAGGGGGGGCAGGGATGTTAATGAGCAGTTCTTC. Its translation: CASRGGRDVNEQFF.